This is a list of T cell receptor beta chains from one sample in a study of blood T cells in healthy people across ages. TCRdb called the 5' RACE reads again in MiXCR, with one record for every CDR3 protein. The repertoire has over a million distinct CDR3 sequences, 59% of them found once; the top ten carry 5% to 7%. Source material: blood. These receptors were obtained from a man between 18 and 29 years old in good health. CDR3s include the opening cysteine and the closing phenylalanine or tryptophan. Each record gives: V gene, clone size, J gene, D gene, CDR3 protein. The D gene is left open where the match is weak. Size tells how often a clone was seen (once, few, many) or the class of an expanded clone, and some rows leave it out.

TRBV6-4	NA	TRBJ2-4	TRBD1	CASSLDRSTKNIQYF
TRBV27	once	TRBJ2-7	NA	CASSSLPGGHEQYF
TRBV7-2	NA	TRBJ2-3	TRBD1	CASSTWTGAVDTQYF
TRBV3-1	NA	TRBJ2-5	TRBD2	CASSQASGETQYF
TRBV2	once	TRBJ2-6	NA	CALSEAGGANVLTF
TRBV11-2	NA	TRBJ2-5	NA	CASSVIAGAGEQYF
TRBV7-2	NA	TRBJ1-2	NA	CASSWSRGRGGYTF
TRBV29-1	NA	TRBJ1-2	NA	CSVENTNYGYTF
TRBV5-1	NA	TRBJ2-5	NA	CASSRRRGPYQETQYF
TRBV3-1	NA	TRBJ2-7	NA	CASSPVGQGDEQYF
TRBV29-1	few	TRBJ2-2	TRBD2	CSVVAGVNTGELFF
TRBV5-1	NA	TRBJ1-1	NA	CASTLTGTGTEAFF
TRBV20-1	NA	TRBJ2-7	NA	CSASPLQGPSYEQYF
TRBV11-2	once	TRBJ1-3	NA	CASRNRSLGARNSGNTIYF
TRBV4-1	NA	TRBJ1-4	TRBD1	CASSPLDRGQEKLFF
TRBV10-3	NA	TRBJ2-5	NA	CAISGNKTQYF
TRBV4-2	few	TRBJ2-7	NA	CASSQIGDEQYF
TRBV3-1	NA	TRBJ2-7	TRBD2	CASSQDWGGGPYEQYF
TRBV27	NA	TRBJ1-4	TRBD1	CASRQDGTVNEKLFF
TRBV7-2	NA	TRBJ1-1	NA	CASSLAPEITEAFF
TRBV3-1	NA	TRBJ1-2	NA	CASSQNRRSYGYTF
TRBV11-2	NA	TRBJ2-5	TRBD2	CASSLGWGGQETQYF
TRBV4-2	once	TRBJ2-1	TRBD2	CATGGLAGGISYNEQFF
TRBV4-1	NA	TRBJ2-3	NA	CASSLTPGTDTQYF
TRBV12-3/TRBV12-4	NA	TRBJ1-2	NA	CASSPDPGGVGYGYTF
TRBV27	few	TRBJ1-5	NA	CASSPVGGGTNQPQHF
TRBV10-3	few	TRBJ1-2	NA	CAISDLDTSYGYTF
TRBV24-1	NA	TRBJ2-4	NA	CATEGHSPTRLQYF
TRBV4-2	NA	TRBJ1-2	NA	CASSFSGGYTF
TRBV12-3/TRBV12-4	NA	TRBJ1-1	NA	CASSLAVGGEAFF
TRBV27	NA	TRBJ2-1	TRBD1	CASSPYPGTGGKNEQFF
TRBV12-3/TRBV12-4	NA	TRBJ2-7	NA	CASSTSTSYEQYF
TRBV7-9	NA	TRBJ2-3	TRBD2	CASSFPRTSGRGSTDTQYF
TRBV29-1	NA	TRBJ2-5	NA	CSVELAEYNEQYF
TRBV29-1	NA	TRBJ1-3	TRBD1	CSVRGPTGNTIYF
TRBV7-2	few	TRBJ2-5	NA	CASSLDPIETQYF
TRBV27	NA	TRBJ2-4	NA	CASSQTPDSRLAKNIQYF
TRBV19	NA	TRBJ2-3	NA	CASSIRATSSTDTQYF
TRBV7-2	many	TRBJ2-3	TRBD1	CASSIQGAADTQYF
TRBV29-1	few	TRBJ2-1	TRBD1	CSATQGVGYNEQFF
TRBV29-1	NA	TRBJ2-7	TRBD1	CSVETGTGGGYEQYF
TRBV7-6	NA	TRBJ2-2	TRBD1	CASSLQGVGTGELFF
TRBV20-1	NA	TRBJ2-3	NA	CSARISGDTQYF
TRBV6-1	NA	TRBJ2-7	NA	CASRCESSYEQYF
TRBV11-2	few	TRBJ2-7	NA	CASSLAKLIQVKQYF
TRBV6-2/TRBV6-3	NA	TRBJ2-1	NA	CASGLYRWNEQFF
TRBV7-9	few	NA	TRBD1	CASKGTGVYEQYF
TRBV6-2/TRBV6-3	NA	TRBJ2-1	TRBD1	CASARQGIDEQFF
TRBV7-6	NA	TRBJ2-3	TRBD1	CASTQGTGGTDTQYF